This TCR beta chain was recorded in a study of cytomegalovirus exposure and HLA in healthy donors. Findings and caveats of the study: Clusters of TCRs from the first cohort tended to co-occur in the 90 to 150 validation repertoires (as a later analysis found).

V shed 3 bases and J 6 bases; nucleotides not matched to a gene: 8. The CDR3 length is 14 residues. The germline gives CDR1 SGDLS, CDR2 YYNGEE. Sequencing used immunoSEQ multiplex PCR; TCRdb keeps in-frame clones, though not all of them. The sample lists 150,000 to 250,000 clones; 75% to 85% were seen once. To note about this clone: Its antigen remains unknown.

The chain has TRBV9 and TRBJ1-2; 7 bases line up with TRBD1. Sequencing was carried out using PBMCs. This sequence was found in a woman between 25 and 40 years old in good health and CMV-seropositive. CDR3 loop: CASSADRVDNGYTF. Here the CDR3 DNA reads TGTGCCAGCAGCGCAGACAGGGTAGACAATGGCTACACCTTC.